This is a list of T cell receptor beta chains from one sample in a study of T cell changes during pregnancy in multiple sclerosis. Method: immunoSEQ multiplex PCR; TCRdb's copy keeps in-frame clones and lacks some. Of tens of thousands of clones listed, about 92% are singletons. The starting material was CD8+ T cells from peripheral blood mononuclear cells, obtained in the third trimester of pregnancy. These receptors were taken from a female donor with multiple sclerosis, enrolled in a pregnancy study. Each CDR3 is given with its conserved first and last residue. D genes are given only for firm matches. Only some rows state a clone size, as once, few, many or a class for expanded clones.

TRBV5-1	.	.	TRBJ2-7	TGCGCCAGCAGCTTGGAGCTAGCGAGCTCCTACGAGCAGTACTTC	CASSLELASSYEQYF
TRBV29-1	.	.	TRBJ1-2	TGCAGCGTCGGACCAAGTGGGGCCTATGGCTACACCTTC	CSVGPSGAYGYTF
TRBV5-1	TRBD1	few	TRBJ1-1	TGCGCCAGCAGCTCGAGGGGACAGGAGAACACTGAAGCTTTCTTT	CASSSRGQENTEAFF
TRBV29-1	.	.	TRBJ1-2	TGCAGCGTTGAAGCTCCGGACGGGAATGGCTACACCTTC	CSVEAPDGNGYTF
TRBV5-3	TRBD2	.	TRBJ2-3	TGTGCCAGAAGTCCTCGAGGTAGCGGGAGCACAGATACGCAGTATTTT	CARSPRGSGSTDTQYF
TRBV13	.	.	TRBJ1-4	TGTGCCAGCAGCTGGCAGGGAAAGGAAAAACTGTTTTTT	CASSWQGKEKLFF
TRBV5-1	.	.	TRBJ2-6	TGCGCCAGCAGGTACGCCCCGGGAGCTGAATCCTCTGGGGCCAACGTCCTGACTTTC	CASRYAPGAESSGANVLTF
TRBV6-5	.	once	TRBJ2-2	TGTGCCAGCAGTTACTCGACAGGACCCGGGGAGCTGTTTTTT	CASSYSTGPGELFF
TRBV5-1	TRBD2	.	TRBJ2-7	TGCGCCAGCAGCACCGGACTAGCGGGAGGGCCCAAATACGAGCAGTACTTC	CASSTGLAGGPKYEQYF
TRBV7-9	TRBD1	medium-sized	TRBJ1-2	TGTGCCAGCAGCCATGGGGCGATGACAGGGGCTAACTATGGCTACACCTTC	CASSHGAMTGANYGYTF
TRBV6-1	TRBD1	.	TRBJ2-7	TGTGCCAGCAGTGCTGAACAGACAGGGCTCTCCTACGAGCAGTACTTC	CASSAEQTGLSYEQYF
TRBV6-6	TRBD2	.	TRBJ2-7	TGTGCCAGCAGTTACGGTCCTAGCGGGAGCCCAATCGAGCAGTACTTC	CASSYGPSGSPIEQYF
TRBV7-9	.	few	TRBJ2-1	TGTGCCAGCAGCTTAGCGGGAGACAATGAGCAGTTCTTC	CASSLAGDNEQFF
TRBV11-3	.	.	TRBJ1-2	TGTGCCAGCAGCTTAGAGGAGAGCTATGGCTACACCTTC	CASSLEESYGYTF
TRBV5-6	.	.	TRBJ1-1	TGTGCCAGCAGCTTGGCCAGGGAGGGGGTATGGACTGAAGCTTTCTTT	CASSLAREGVWTEAFF
TRBV13	TRBD2	.	TRBJ2-7	TGTGCCAGCAGCCCCCGAGGAAGCGGGAGGGCCTACGAGCAGTACTTC	CASSPRGSGRAYEQYF
TRBV10-3	.	.	TRBJ2-2	TGTGCCATGAGGACAGAGACCAACACCGGGGAGCTGTTTTTT	CAMRTETNTGELFF
TRBV28	TRBD1	.	TRBJ2-7	TGTGCCAGCAGTCTCTCCGGACAGGGGACAACTGAGCCGTACTTC	CASSLSGQGTTEPYF
TRBV7-2	TRBD2	.	TRBJ2-1	TGTGCCAGCAGCTTGACTAGCGGGGTTAGCAATGAGCAGTTCTTC	CASSLTSGVSNEQFF
TRBV6-1	.	.	TRBJ2-7	TGTGCCAGCAGTGAAGGAGGCAGGGGAGACGCCTACGAGCAGTACTTC	CASSEGGRGDAYEQYF
TRBV11-2	.	.	TRBJ2-2	TGTGCCAGCAGCTTATTCGGGGACACCGGGGAGCTGTTTTTT	CASSLFGDTGELFF
TRBV6-5	.	.	TRBJ2-2	TGTGCCAGCAGTTACTCGATCGGTCCCGGGGAGCTGTTTTTT	CASSYSIGPGELFF
TRBV19	.	.	TRBJ1-5	TGTGCCAGTAGTATAGGCTACAGCCACTATCAGCCCCAGCATTTT	CASSIGYSHYQPQHF